This TCR beta chain was captured in a study of cytomegalovirus exposure and HLA in healthy donors. A word on this clone: Its antigen remains unknown.

Regarding the study as a whole: In vitro testing confirmed a few CMV-associated chains as specific for CMV antigens.

The PCR had 60 Vbeta and 13 Jbeta primers. The method was immunoSEQ multiplex PCR; TCRdb's version includes in-frame clones alone and lacks a portion of them. The table records some 180,000 clones, roughly 85% of them present only once. In nominal health when sampled, donors likely had unrecorded immune exposures nonetheless. Sequences were obtained from PBMCs. The sequence was collected from a woman between 50 and 59 years old in good health and CMV-seronegative.

The CDR3 spells CASSYSPGEANYGYTF. The CDR3 bases are TGTGCCAGCAGTTACTCGCCCGGGGAAGCTAACTATGGCTACACCTTC. V is TRBV6-5 and J is TRBJ1-2, with unresolved D. Germline values: CDR1 MNHEY, CDR2 SVGAGI. With 0 bases removed from V and 0 bases from J, the gap between germline ends came to 11 bases. The CDR3 consists of 16 residues.